Listed below are T cell receptor beta chains from one sample, sequenced in a study of graft-versus-host responses after intestinal transplantation. These receptors have no identified antigens. Assay: immunoSEQ multiplex PCR; the TCRdb copy retains only in-frame clones and omits some. The data show under 95,000 clones, about 85% seen once. The source was unstimulated CD4+ T cells sorted from spleen or lymph node cells, collected before transplant. The receptors derive from a human donor who was the organ donor for an intestinal transplant. The CDR3 runs from the conserved cysteine through the conserved F or W. A D gene is named only where the DNA matches it firmly. Some rows have no size entry. The others give once, few or many, or a class for an expanded clone.

CDR3nt | CDR3aa | len | v_gene | d_gene | j_gene | abundance
TGCGCCAGCAGCTGGGGACAGGGCGGAGGCTACACCTTC | CASSWGQGGGYTF | 13 | TRBV5-1 | TRBD1 | TRBJ1-2 | .
TGTGCAGGATCTAGGAGGCAGAGCTCCTACAATGAGCAGTTCTTC | CAGSRRQSSYNEQFF | 15 | TRBV13 | . | TRBJ2-1 | few
TGCGCCAGCAGCCACTCCGGGACAGGGGCCACTGAAGCTTTCTTT | CASSHSGTGATEAFF | 15 | TRBV4-3 | TRBD1 | TRBJ1-1 | .
TGTGCCAGTAGTAGCTACAGGGGCCGGTCCTACGAGCAGTACTTC | CASSSYRGRSYEQYF | 15 | TRBV19 | TRBD1 | TRBJ2-7 | .
TGTGCCAGCAGTGTTCAGACAGGGAACCTCTATGGCTACACCTTC | CASSVQTGNLYGYTF | 15 | TRBV6-1 | TRBD1 | TRBJ1-2 | once
TGTGCCAGTAGTGGGCGGCAGGGGAGGGTTAAAGCTTTCTTT | CASSGRQGRVKAFF | 14 | TRBV19 | . | TRBJ1-1 | .
TGTGCCAGCAGCTTACGGGGGGGCGGGGAGACCCAGTACTTC | CASSLRGGGETQYF | 14 | TRBV11-2 | TRBD2 | TRBJ2-5 | .
TGTGCCAGTAGTATAGGCAGGGGCTATGGCTACACCTTC | CASSIGRGYGYTF | 13 | TRBV19 | . | TRBJ1-2 | .
TGTGCCAGCAGTCAGGAAGCGGGAGGTCCCTACGAGCAGTACTTC | CASSQEAGGPYEQYF | 15 | TRBV6-5 | TRBD2 | TRBJ2-7 | .
TGTGCCAGCAGCTTTAAGGGGAGGGAGACCCAGTACTTC | CASSFKGRETQYF | 13 | TRBV7-2 | . | TRBJ2-5 | .
TGTGCCAGCAGCCCTGACTCGAAATACAATGAGCAGTTCTTC | CASSPDSKYNEQFF | 14 | TRBV7-2 | . | TRBJ2-1 | .
TGCGCCAGCAGCTTGGGGGGGGGCGCCCTCAATGAGCAGTTCTTC | CASSLGGGALNEQFF | 15 | TRBV5-1 | . | TRBJ2-1 | .
TGCGCCAGCAGCCTGGCTAGTCCCCCGAGCACAGATACGCAGTATTTT | CASSLASPPSTDTQYF | 16 | TRBV5-1 | . | TRBJ2-3 | .
TGTGCCAGCTCCCTTTCCAGGGAAATGTCGTACGAGCAGTACTTC | CASSLSREMSYEQYF | 15 | TRBV18 | . | TRBJ2-7 | .
TGCGCGAAGAGCTCTGGAAACACCATATATTTT | CAKSSGNTIYF | 11 | TRBV20-1 | . | TRBJ1-3 | .
TGTGCCACCCGACAGGGCTTCACAGATACGCAGTATTTT | CATRQGFTDTQYF | 13 | TRBV15 | TRBD1 | TRBJ2-3 | .
TGTGCCATCCCTATCCAGCCCCAGCATTTT | CAIPIQPQHF | 10 | TRBV27 | . | TRBJ1-5 | once
TGCGCCAGCAGCCCAACTCCGAGACTTAGAAACATTCAGTACTTC | CASSPTPRLRNIQYF | 15 | TRBV4-1 | . | TRBJ2-4 | .
TGTGCCAGCTCACCAATGCGGGGGGTCGAATCGTCCTACGAGCAGTACTTC | CASSPMRGVESSYEQYF | 17 | TRBV18 | TRBD2 | TRBJ2-7 | .
TGTGCCAGCAGCTACCTGGCGGACAGACACTATGGCTACACCTTC | CASSYLADRHYGYTF | 15 | TRBV14 | . | TRBJ1-2 | .
TGTGCCAGCAGCTCTGGCGACAGTTACACTGAAGCTTTCTTT | CASSSGDSYTEAFF | 14 | TRBV9 | . | TRBJ1-1 | .
TGTGCCACCAGCAGAGAGGGGACTAGCGCCTACGAGCAGTACTTC | CATSREGTSAYEQYF | 15 | TRBV15 | TRBD2 | TRBJ2-7 | .
TGCGCCAGCAGCCCGGCCGGACTAGCGGATCTTCTTTCCTACGAGCAGTACTTC | CASSPAGLADLLSYEQYF | 18 | TRBV5-1 | TRBD2 | TRBJ2-7 | .
TGTGCCAGCAGCCGCGGGGGCAACTATGGCTACACCTTC | CASSRGGNYGYTF | 13 | TRBV28 | . | TRBJ1-2 | .
TGCGCCAGCAGCTTGGAGCTTATGAACACTGAAGCTTTCTTT | CASSLELMNTEAFF | 14 | TRBV5-1 | . | TRBJ1-1 | .
TGTGCCAGCAGCCAAAGGGAGGGTTGGGGAAATGAAAAACTGTTTTTT | CASSQREGWGNEKLFF | 16 | TRBV4-2 | . | TRBJ1-4 | .
TGTGCCAGCAACCGGGACAGGGGGCGGGGGGATACGCAGTATTTT | CASNRDRGRGDTQYF | 15 | TRBV28 | TRBD1 | TRBJ2-3 | .
TGCGCCAGCAGCCAAGCTGCTAGCCCCCGATTTAGCACAGATACGCAGTATTTT | CASSQAASPRFSTDTQYF | 18 | TRBV4-3 | . | TRBJ2-3 | .
TGTGCCAGCAGCCACGACTACCTTAGCACAGATACGCAGTATTTT | CASSHDYLSTDTQYF | 15 | TRBV7-2 | . | TRBJ2-3 | .
TGCGCCAGCAGCGGACGGGGGGAGGGGAAACTGTTTTTT | CASSGRGEGKLFF | 13 | TRBV4-3 | . | TRBJ1-4 | .
TGTGCCACCAGCAGAGGGGGACTCCTCTATGGCTACACCTTC | CATSRGGLLYGYTF | 14 | TRBV15 | . | TRBJ1-2 | few
TGTGCCAGCAGTAGGGGTGCTCCCTACGAGCAGTACTTC | CASSRGAPYEQYF | 13 | TRBV11-1 | . | TRBJ2-7 | .
TGTGCCAGCAGCCAAGTTGGAGCGACTAATGAAAAACTGTTTTTT | CASSQVGATNEKLFF | 15 | TRBV7-9 | . | TRBJ1-4 | .
TGTGCCAGCAGCTTAATCATCGGAGGTGGATCTGAGCAGTTCTTC | CASSLIIGGGSEQFF | 15 | TRBV11-3 | . | TRBJ2-1 | .
TGTGCCAGCAGTTACGGCGGGTATAATGAAAAACTGTTTTTT | CASSYGGYNEKLFF | 14 | TRBV6-5 | . | TRBJ1-4 | .
TGTGCCAGCTCACTACTAGCAACGTCCTACAATGAGCAGTTCTTC | CASSLLATSYNEQFF | 15 | TRBV18 | . | TRBJ2-1 | .
TGTGCCAGCAGCTTAGAAACAGGGCACACCATATATTTT | CASSLETGHTIYF | 13 | TRBV11-2 | . | TRBJ1-3 | .
TGTGCCACCAGCAGAGAGTTGACAGAGGTACAGCCCCAGCATTTT | CATSRELTEVQPQHF | 15 | TRBV15 | . | TRBJ1-5 | .
TGTGCCAGCAGCACGACCAGGGGTTTTGAAGCTTTCTTT | CASSTTRGFEAFF | 13 | TRBV2 | . | TRBJ1-1 | few
TGTGCCAGCAGACACGGACTAGCGGGAGGGCCCCAAGAGACCCAGTACTTC | CASRHGLAGGPQETQYF | 17 | TRBV2 | TRBD2 | TRBJ2-5 | once
TGTGCCAGCAGGGCCACAGGGGGCGGTTGGAGTGAGCAGTTCTTC | CASRATGGGWSEQFF | 15 | TRBV2 | TRBD1 | TRBJ2-1 | .
TGCAGCGTGGCGGGACAGTTATACGAGCAGTACTTC | CSVAGQLYEQYF | 12 | TRBV29-1 | . | TRBJ2-7 | .
TGCGCCAGCAGCCAAGAACAGGGGTGGGTCAATGAGCAGTTCTTC | CASSQEQGWVNEQFF | 15 | TRBV4-1 | TRBD1 | TRBJ2-1 | .
TGTGCCAGCAGCCAAGATAGAGAGGGAAGTTCTACCGGGGAGCTGTTTTTT | CASSQDREGSSTGELFF | 17 | TRBV4-2 | . | TRBJ2-2 | .
TGTGCCAGCAGCGTTGGCGGGGGGGGCTACGAGCAGTACTTC | CASSVGGGGYEQYF | 14 | TRBV9 | TRBD2 | TRBJ2-7 | .
TGTGCCAGCAGCGAAGGACAGAACTATGGCTACACCTTC | CASSEGQNYGYTF | 13 | TRBV5-6 | . | TRBJ1-2 | .
TGTGCCAGCTCACCCCAGACAGGGTGGAATGAAAAACTGTTTTTT | CASSPQTGWNEKLFF | 15 | TRBV18 | TRBD1 | TRBJ1-4 | .
TGCAGCGTTGTGGGCCGACTAGCGGGGGAGCAGTACTTC | CSVVGRLAGEQYF | 13 | TRBV29-1 | TRBD2 | TRBJ2-7 | .
TGTGCCAGCGCCATGGGGGGAACTGGAAACACCATATATTTT | CASAMGGTGNTIYF | 14 | TRBV7-8 | . | TRBJ1-3 | .
TGTGCCAGTAGTCTCGAGGGCAGCCGCGATGAAGCTTTCTTT | CASSLEGSRDEAFF | 14 | TRBV19 | . | TRBJ1-1 | .
TGTGCCATCAGGGCCGGGGGGCCGGAGCAGTACTTC | CAIRAGGPEQYF | 12 | TRBV10-3 | . | TRBJ2-7 | .
TGTGCCAGCTCCCTGGCTCTAGCGGCTAATGATGAGCAGTTCTTC | CASSLALAANDEQFF | 15 | TRBV18 | TRBD2 | TRBJ2-1 | .
TGTGCCAGCAGCCCCGGACAGGTTAGGTATGGCTACACCTTC | CASSPGQVRYGYTF | 14 | TRBV5-6 | TRBD1 | TRBJ1-2 | .
TGCGCCAGCAGCTTTACTAGCGGGAGGGCGGGGGAGCAGTTCTTC | CASSFTSGRAGEQFF | 15 | TRBV5-1 | TRBD2 | TRBJ2-1 | .
TGTGCCAGCTCACGGCCGACAGGGGGTGACAATGAGCAGTTCTTC | CASSRPTGGDNEQFF | 15 | TRBV18 | TRBD1 | TRBJ2-1 | .
TGTGCCAGTACAGGTGCGCCGCGGGCCTCCTACAATGAGCAGTTCTTC | CASTGAPRASYNEQFF | 16 | TRBV19 | . | TRBJ2-1 | .
TGTGCCAGCTCACCTGAGGCGACAGCTAGTAGCACAGATACGCAGTATTTT | CASSPEATASSTDTQYF | 17 | TRBV18 | . | TRBJ2-3 | .
TGTGCCAGCAGCTTGGAGACGGGCACTGAAGCTTTCTTT | CASSLETGTEAFF | 13 | TRBV11-2 | . | TRBJ1-1 | once